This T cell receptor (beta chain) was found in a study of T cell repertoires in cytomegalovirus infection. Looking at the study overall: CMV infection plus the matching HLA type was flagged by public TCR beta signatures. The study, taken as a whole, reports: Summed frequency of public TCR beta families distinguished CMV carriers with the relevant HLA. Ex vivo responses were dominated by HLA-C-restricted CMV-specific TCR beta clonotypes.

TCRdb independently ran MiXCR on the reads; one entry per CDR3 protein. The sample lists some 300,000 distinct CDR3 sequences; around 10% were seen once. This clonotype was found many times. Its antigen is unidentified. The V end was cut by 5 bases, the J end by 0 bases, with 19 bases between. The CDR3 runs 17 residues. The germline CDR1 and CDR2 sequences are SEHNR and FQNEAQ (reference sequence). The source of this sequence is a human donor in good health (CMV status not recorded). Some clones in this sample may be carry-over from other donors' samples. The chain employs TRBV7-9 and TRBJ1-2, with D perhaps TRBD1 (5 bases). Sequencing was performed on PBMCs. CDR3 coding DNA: TGTGCCAGCAGCCTAACCGGTAGTGGCAGGGCTAACTATGGCTACACCTTC. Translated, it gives CASSLTGSGRANYGYTF.